This T cell receptor (beta chain) was recovered during a study of cytomegalovirus exposure and HLA in healthy donors. Amplification used 60 Vbeta primers and 13 Jbeta primers. The repertoire was sequenced with immunoSEQ multiplex PCR; TCRdb's copy has only in-frame clones and lacks some. Among 130,000 or so clones, 70% to 85% were seen once, and the ten largest hold under 5%. Trimming left V 3 bases short and J 16 bases short, with 13 bases between. CDR1 MDHEN and CDR2 SYDVKM come from the germline V gene. CDR3 size: 12 residues. The sequenced sample consisted of PBMCs. This clonotype originated in a male donor in good health and CMV-seropositive. The genes are TRBV28 and TRBJ1-6; TRBD1 might be the D (5 bases). CDR3 in amino acids: CASSLGPPLLHF. CDR3 DNA: TGTGCCAGCAGTTTGGGGCCGCCGCTTCTCCACTTT.